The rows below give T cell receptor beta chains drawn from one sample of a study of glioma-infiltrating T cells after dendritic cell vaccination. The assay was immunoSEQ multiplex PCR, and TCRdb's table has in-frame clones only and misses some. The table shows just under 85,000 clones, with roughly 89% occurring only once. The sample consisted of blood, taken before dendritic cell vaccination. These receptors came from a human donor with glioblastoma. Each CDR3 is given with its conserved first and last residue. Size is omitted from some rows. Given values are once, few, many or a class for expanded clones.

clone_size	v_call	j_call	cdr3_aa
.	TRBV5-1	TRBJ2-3	CASSFSGGAGGDTQYF
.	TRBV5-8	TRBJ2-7	CASSRHGTISGEQYF
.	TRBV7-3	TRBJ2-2	CASSGKTSGVTGELFF
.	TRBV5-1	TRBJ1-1	CASSLGGLNTEAFF
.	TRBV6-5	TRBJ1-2	CASSSGTGSPNYGYTF
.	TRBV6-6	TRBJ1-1	CASRSLGEGEAFF
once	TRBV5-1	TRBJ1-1	CASSLVGQNTEAFF
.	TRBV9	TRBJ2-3	CASSVLPGLDASYTQYF
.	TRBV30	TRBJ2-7	CAWSVLRTGGEQYF
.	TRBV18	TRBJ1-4	CASSPPSGNEKLFF
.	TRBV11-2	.	CASSLVGSGGPYEQYF
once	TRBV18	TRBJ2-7	CASSSDRVNEQYF
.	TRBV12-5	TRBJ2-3	CASGLRGGTDTQYF
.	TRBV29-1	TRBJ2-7	CSVLGGSEQYF
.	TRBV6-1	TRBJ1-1	CASSEGARASTEAFF
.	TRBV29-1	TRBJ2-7	CSVREGLDSYEQYF
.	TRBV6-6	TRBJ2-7	CASSSLQGGYEQYF
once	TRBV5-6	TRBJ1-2	CASSFRDRFLYGYTF
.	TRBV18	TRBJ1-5	CASSPRASYDQPQHF
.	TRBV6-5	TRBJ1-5	CASSTQGNQPQHF
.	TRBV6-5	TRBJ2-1	CASSYSAGGSNEQFF
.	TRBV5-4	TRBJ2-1	CASSLMASASSYNEQFF
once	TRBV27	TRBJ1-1	CASSLAGQNTEAFF
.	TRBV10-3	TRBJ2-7	CAISESRAAYEQYF
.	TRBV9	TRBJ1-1	CASSVTSNTEAFF
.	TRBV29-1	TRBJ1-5	CSAVTGQSNQPQHF
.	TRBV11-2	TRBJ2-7	CASSLGVQSSYEQYF